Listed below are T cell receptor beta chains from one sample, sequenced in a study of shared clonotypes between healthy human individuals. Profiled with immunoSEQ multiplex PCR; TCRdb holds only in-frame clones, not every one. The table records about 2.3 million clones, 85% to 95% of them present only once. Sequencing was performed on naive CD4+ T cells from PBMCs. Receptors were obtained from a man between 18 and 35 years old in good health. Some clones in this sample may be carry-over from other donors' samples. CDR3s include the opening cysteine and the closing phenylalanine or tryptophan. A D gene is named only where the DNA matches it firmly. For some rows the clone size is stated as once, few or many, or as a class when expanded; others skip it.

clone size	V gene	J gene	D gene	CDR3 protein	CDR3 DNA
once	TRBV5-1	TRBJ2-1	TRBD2	CASSPGLAGSSYNEQFF	TGCGCCAGCAGCCCGGGACTAGCGGGCAGCTCCTACAATGAGCAGTTCTTC
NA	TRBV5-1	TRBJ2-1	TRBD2	CASSLTGGTYNEQFF	TGCGCCAGCAGCCTTACGGGAGGGACCTACAATGAGCAGTTCTTC
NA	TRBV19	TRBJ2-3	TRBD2	CASSIFASGSTDTQYF	TGTGCCAGTAGTATATTCGCTAGCGGGAGCACAGATACGCAGTATTTT
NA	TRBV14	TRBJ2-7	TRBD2	CASSQAGGAYEQYF	TGTGCCAGCAGCCAGGCGGGGGGGGCGTACGAGCAGTACTTC
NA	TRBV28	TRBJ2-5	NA	CASSSGTETQYF	TGTGCCAGCAGTTCCGGTACGGAGACCCAGTACTTC
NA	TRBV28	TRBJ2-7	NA	CASSPRLDWQYF	TGTGCCAGCAGTCCCCGACTAGATTGGCAGTACTTC
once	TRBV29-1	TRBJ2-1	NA	CSAKGSGYNEQFF	TGCAGCGCTAAGGGTAGTGGGTACAATGAGCAGTTCTTC
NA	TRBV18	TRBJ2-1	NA	CASSPQRDYNEQFF	TGTGCCAGCTCACCCCAGAGGGATTACAATGAGCAGTTCTTC
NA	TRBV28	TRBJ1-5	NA	CASTGDSNQPQHF	TGTGCCAGCACCGGGGATAGCAATCAGCCCCAGCATTTT
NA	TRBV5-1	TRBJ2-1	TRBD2	CASSLAAGGAYNEQFF	TGCGCCAGCAGCTTGGCCGCGGGAGGAGCCTACAATGAGCAGTTCTTC
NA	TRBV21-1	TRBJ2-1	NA	CASSKAGYQSPGEQFF	TGTGCCAGCAGCAAAGCGGGCTACCAATCCCCTGGTGAGCAGTTCTTC
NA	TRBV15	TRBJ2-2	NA	CATSRGLSTGELFF	TGTGCCACCAGCAGGGGACTTTCCACCGGGGAGCTGTTTTTT
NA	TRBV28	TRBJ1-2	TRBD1	CASSLANRDRRGYTF	TGTGCCAGCAGTTTAGCGAACCGGGACAGGCGCGGCTACACCTTC
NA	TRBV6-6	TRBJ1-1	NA	CASSLKGQVGTEAFF	TGTGCCAGCAGTTTGAAGGGGCAAGTGGGCACTGAAGCTTTCTTT
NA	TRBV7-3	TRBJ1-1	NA	CASMGRVERTEAFF	TGTGCCAGCATGGGGAGAGTAGAGAGGACTGAAGCTTTCTTT
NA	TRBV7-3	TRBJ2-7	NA	CASSPDGYEQYF	TGTGCCAGCAGCCCAGACGGCTACGAGCAGTACTTC
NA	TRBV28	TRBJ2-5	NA	CASSEASQETQYF	TGTGCCAGCAGCGAAGCCAGTCAAGAGACCCAGTACTTC
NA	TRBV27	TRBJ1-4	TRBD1	CASSLQQGAGEKLFF	TGTGCCAGCAGCCTACAACAGGGGGCGGGTGAAAAACTGTTTTTT
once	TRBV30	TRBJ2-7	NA	CAWSVGPGRTYEQYF	TGTGCCTGGAGTGTGGGTCCCGGGAGAACCTACGAGCAGTACTTC
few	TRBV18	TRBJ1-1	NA	CASSPGEVPEAFF	TGTGCCAGCTCACCAGGGGAAGTGCCTGAAGCTTTCTTT
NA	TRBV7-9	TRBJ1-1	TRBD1	CASSSRGIGTEAFF	TGTGCCAGCAGCTCCAGGGGGATCGGCACTGAAGCTTTCTTT
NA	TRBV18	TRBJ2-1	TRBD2	CASSVTGGSSGSSYNEQFF	TGTGCCAGCTCAGTCACCGGGGGGAGTAGCGGGAGCTCCTACAATGAGCAGTTCTTC
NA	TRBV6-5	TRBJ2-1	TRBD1	CASSYSLGQGNNEQFF	TGTGCCAGCAGTTACTCGCTAGGACAGGGAAACAATGAGCAGTTCTTC
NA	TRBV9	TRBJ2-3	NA	CASSRGGTDTQYF	TGTGCCAGCAGCAGGGGGGGCACAGATACGCAGTATTTT
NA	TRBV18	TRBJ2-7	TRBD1	CASSPRTGGSDEQYF	TGTGCCAGCTCACCCCGGACAGGGGGCAGCGACGAGCAGTACTTC
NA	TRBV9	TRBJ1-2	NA	CASSSGQNYGYTF	TGTGCCAGCAGCTCGGGCCAGAACTATGGCTACACCTTC
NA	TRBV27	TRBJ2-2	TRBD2	CACRGRDTGELFF	TGTGCCTGTCGCGGGAGGGACACCGGGGAGCTGTTTTTT
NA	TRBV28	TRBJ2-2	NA	CASSPSGHNTGELFF	TGTGCCAGCAGTCCCTCCGGACATAACACCGGGGAGCTGTTTTTT
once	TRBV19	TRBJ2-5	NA	CASSIPRRGQETQYF	TGTGCCAGTAGTATCCCCCGCCGGGGGCAAGAGACCCAGTACTTC
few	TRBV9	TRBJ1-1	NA	CASSVVPGPNTEAFF	TGTGCCAGCAGCGTAGTACCAGGCCCAAACACTGAAGCTTTCTTT
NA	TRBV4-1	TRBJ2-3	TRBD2	CASSQGVAGEGFGQYF	TGCGCCAGCAGCCAGGGAGTAGCGGGAGAAGGGTTTGGGCAGTATTTT
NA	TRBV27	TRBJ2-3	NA	CASSPWTLVLDTQYF	TGTGCCAGCAGTCCCTGGACCCTAGTGTTGGATACGCAGTATTTT
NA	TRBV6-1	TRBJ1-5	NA	CASSAREGHARQPQHF	TGTGCCAGCAGTGCCAGGGAGGGCCACGCGCGGCAGCCCCAGCATTTT
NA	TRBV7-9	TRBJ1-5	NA	CASSRDNQPQHF	TGTGCCAGCAGCCGAGACAACCAGCCCCAGCATTTT
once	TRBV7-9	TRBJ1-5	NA	CASSRQGAGQPQHF	TGTGCCAGCAGCCGCCAGGGCGCTGGGCAGCCCCAGCATTTT
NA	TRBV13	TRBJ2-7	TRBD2	CASSLGRGSGRAYF	TGTGCCAGCAGCTTAGGCCGAGGCAGTGGGAGGGCGTACTTC
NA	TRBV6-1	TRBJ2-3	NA	CAIPVGTSSDTQYF	TGTGCCATCCCCGTGGGGACATCGTCAGATACGCAGTATTTT
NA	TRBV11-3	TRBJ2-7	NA	CASSIRGGDGTYEQYF	TGTGCCAGCAGCATCAGGGGTGGAGATGGAACCTACGAGCAGTACTTC
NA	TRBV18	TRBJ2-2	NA	CASSPPTGELFF	TGTGCCAGCTCACCGCCCACCGGGGAGCTGTTTTTT
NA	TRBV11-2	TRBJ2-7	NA	CASLPRGAYEQYF	TGTGCCAGCCTGCCGAGGGGGGCCTACGAGCAGTACTTC
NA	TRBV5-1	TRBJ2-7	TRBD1	CASSPRPGTESYEQYF	TGCGCCAGCAGCCCCCGTCCCGGGACAGAGTCCTACGAGCAGTACTTC
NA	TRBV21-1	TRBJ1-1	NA	CASTPLRSAFF	TGTGCCAGCACCCCGCTCCGGAGTGCTTTCTTT
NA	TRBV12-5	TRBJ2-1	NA	CASGQGHTYNEQFF	TGTGCTAGTGGTCAGGGTCACACCTACAATGAGCAGTTCTTC
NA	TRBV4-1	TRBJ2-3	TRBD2	CASSQARLAGDSGTDTQYF	TGCGCCAGCAGCCAGGCCAGACTAGCGGGTGACTCGGGTACAGATACGCAGTATTTT
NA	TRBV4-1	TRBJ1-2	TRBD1	CASSQSLRTGGKGGYTF	TGCGCCAGCAGCCAAAGCCTTCGGACAGGGGGAAAGGGTGGCTACACCTTC
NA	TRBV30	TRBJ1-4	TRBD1	CAWSGQGGGKLFF	TGTGCCTGGAGCGGACAGGGGGGGGGAAAACTGTTTTTT
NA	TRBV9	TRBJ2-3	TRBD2	CASAGGTSGTDTQYF	TGTGCCAGCGCCGGAGGGACTAGCGGTACAGATACGCAGTATTTT
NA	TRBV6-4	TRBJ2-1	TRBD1	CASSGQGASNEQFF	TGTGCCAGCAGTGGACAGGGGGCGAGTAATGAGCAGTTCTTC
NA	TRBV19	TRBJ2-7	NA	CASSKPGTAGYEQYF	TGTGCCAGTAGTAAACCAGGGACGGCTGGATACGAGCAGTACTTC
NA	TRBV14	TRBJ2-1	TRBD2	CASSQVRLAGDGEQFF	TGTGCCAGCAGCCAAGTTCGTCTAGCGGGAGACGGTGAGCAGTTCTTC
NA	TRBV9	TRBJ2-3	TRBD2	CASSDGLAGLTDTQYF	TGTGCCAGCAGCGATGGACTAGCGGGCCTCACAGATACGCAGTATTTT
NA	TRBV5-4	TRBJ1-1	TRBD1	CASSRTGGVEAFF	TGTGCCAGCAGCCGGACAGGGGGCGTAGAAGCTTTCTTT
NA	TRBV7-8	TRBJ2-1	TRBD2	CASLPGLADNEQFF	TGTGCCAGTCTTCCGGGACTAGCGGACAATGAGCAGTTCTTC
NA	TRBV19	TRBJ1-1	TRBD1	CASSTGQGRSTEAFF	TGTGCCAGTAGTACGGGACAGGGTAGGTCTACTGAAGCTTTCTTT